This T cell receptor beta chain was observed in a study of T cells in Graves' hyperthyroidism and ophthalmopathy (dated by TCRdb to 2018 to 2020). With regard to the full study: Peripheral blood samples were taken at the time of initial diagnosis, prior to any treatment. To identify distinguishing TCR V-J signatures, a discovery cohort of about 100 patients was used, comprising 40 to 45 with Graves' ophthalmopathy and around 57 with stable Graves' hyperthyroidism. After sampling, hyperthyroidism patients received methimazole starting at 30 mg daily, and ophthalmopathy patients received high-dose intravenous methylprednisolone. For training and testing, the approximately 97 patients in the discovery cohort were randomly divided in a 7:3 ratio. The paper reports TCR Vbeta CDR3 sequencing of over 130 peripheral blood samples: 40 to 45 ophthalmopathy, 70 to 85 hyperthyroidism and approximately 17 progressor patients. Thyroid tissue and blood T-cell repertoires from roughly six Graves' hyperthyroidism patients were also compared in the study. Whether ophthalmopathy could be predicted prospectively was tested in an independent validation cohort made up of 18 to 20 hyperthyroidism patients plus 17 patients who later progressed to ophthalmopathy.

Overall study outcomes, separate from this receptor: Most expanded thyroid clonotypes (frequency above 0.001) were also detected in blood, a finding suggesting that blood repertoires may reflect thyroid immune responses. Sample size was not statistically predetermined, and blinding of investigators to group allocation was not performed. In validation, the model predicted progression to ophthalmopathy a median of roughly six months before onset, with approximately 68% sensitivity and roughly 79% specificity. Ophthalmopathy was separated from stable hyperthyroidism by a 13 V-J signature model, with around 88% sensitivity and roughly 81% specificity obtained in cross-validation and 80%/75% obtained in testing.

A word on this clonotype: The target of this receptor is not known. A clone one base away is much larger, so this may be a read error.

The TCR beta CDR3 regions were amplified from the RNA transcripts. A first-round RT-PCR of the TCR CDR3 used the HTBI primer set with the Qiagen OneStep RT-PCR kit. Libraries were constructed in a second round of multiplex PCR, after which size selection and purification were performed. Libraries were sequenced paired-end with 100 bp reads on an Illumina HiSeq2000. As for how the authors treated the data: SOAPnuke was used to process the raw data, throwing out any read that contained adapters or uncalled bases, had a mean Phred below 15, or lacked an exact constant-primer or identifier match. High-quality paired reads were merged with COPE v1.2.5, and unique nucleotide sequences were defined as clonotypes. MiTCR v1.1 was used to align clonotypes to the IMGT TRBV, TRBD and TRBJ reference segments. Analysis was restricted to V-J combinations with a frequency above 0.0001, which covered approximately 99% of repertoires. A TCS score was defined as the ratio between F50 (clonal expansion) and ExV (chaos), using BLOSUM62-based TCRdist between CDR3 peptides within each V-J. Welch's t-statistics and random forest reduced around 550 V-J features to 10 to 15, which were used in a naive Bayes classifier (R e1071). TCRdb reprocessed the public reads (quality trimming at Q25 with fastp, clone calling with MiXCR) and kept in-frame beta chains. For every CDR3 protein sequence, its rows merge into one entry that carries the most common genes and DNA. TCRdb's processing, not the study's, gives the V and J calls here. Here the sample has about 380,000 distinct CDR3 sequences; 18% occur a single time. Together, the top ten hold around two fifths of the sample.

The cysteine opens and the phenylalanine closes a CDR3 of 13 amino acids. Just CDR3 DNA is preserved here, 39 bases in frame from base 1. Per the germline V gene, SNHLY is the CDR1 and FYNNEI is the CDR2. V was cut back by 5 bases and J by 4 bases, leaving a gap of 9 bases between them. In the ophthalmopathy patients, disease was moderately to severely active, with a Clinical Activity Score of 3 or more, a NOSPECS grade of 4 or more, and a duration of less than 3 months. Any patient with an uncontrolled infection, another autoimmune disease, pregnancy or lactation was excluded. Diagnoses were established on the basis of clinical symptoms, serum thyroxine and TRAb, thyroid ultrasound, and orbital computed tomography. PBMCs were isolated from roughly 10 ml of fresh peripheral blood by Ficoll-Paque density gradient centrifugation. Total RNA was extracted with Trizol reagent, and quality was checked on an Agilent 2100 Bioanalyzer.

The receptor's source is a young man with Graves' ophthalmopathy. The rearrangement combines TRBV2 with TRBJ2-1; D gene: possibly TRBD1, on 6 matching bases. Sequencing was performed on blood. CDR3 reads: CASSRTDYNEQFF. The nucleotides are TGTGCCAGCAGTCGGACAGATTACAATGAGCAGTTCTTC.